This TCR beta chain is drawn from a study of regulatory T cells in long-lasting Graves disease. The CDR3 runs to 15 residues. The germline CDR1 and CDR2 sequences are LNHDA and SQIVND (reference sequence). V lost 3 bases, J lost 8 bases, and 19 bases lay in between. Libraries of TCR beta came from iRepertoire HTBI primers plus Arm-PCR of CDR3 regions. One entry per CDR3 protein results from TCRdb running MiXCR on the multiplex PCR reads. The sample records 350,000 to 450,000 distinct CDR3 sequences, 16% being singletons. Time point defined: newly diagnosed GD, antithyroid drugs for less than 3 months. Following extraction of RNA from PBMCs, that RNA was used to make the TCR library. From an endocrinology department in Xi'an, China, came the patients. General study findings and limits: Between persistent patients, roughly 2,600 public clonotypes were shared, exceeding the approximately 900 shared between new patients. Repertoires from persistent disease leaned toward TRBV28, TRBJ1-2 and TRBJ2-5.

This clonotype was seen many times. Its antigen is still unknown. The same data also went into a second study, on T cells in Graves' hyperthyroidism and ophthalmopathy. From that paper: First-round RT-PCR of the TCR CDR3 relied on the HTBI primer set.

The chain employs TRBV19 and TRBJ1-2; D unresolved. The origin of this receptor is a man aged 40-49 years with Graves disease. Specimen: peripheral blood mononuclear cells (PBMCs), collected at new diagnosis, from a patient treated with antithyroid drugs. The CDR3 loop is CASSMRVAGLSGYTF. The CDR3 coding sequence is TGTGCCAGTAGTATGAGAGTGGCGGGGTTATCGGGCTACACCTTC. The entire variable domain, with the rest obtained from reference TRBV19 and TRBJ1-2, is as follows: DGGITQSPKYLFRKEGQNVTLSCEQNLNHDAMYWYRQDPGQGLRLIYYSQIVNDFQKGDIAEGYSVSREKKESFPLTVTSAQKNPTAFYLCASSMRVAGLSGYTFGSGTRLTVV.